This TCR beta chain was recorded in a study of T cell repertoires in cytomegalovirus infection. Findings and limits, study-wide: Cumulative frequency of public TCR beta families picked out carriers of CMV plus the relevant HLA.

Each CDR3 protein is one row after TCRdb ran MiXCR on the reads. The repertoire holds about 440,000 distinct CDR3 sequences, with around 32% as singletons. This clonotype has just a few counts. What it binds is not known. This CDR3 has 14 amino acids. Trimming took 4 bases from V and 3 from J; bases not matched to a gene: 3. The germline gives CDR1 LNHDA, CDR2 SQIVND (reference sequence). This chain links TRBV19 with TRBJ2-7, with 10 bases that match TRBD1. What was sequenced was PBMCs. The TCR sequence derives from a human donor in good health (CMV status not recorded). Some clones in this sample may be carry-over from other donors' samples. CDR3 nucleotide sequence: TGTGCCAGTAGTACCGGACAGGGGGGCTACGAGCAGTACTTC. Encoded protein: CASSTGQGGYEQYF.